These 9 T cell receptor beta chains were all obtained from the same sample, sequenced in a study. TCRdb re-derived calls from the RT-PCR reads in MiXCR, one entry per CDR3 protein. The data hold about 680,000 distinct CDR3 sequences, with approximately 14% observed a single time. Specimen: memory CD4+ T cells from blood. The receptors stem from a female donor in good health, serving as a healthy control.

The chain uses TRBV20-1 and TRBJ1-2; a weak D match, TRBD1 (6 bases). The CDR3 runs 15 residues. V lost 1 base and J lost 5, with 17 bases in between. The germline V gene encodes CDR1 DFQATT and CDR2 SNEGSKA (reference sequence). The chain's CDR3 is CSARGGNRELYGYTF. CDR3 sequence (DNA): TGCAGTGCTAGAGGGGGCAACAGGGAGCTTTATGGCTACACCTTC.

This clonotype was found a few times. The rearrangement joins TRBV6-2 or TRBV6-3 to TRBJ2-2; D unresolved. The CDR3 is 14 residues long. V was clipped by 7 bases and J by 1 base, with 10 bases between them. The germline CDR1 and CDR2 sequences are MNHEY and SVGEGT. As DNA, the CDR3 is TGTGCCAGCACTCGACTCCAGAACACCGGGGAGCTGTTTTTT. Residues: CASTRLQNTGELFF.

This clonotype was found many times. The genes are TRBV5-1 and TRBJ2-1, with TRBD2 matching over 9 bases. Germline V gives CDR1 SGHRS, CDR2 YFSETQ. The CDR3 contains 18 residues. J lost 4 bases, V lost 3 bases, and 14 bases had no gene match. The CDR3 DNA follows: TGCGCCAGCAGCTCGCAACCTACCGGGACTAGCTCGTACAATGAGCAGTTCTTC. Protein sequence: CASSSQPTGTSSYNEQFF.

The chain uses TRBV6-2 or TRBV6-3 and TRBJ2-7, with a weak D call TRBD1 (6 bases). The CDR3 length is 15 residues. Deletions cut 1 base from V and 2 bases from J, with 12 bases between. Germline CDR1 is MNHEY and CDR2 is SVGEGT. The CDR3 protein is CASSYYRAGAYEQYF. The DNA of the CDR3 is TGTGCCAGCAGTTACTACAGGGCAGGGGCCTACGAGCAGTACTTC.

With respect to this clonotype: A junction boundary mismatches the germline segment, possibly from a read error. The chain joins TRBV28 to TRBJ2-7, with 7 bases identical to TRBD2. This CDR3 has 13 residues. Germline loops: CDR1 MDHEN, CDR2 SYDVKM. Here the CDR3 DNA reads TGTGCCAGCAGTTTAAGGGCGGGGGTCCGCTGGGACTTC. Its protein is CASSLRAGVRWDF.

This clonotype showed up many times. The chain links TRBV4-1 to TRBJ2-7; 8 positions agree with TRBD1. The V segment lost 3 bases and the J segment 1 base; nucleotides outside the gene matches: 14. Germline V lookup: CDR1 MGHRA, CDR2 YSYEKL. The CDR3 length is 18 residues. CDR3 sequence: CASSQTTTGAAFSYEQYF. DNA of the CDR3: TGCGCCAGCAGCCAGACTACGACAGGGGCCGCTTTTTCCTACGAGCAGTACTTC.

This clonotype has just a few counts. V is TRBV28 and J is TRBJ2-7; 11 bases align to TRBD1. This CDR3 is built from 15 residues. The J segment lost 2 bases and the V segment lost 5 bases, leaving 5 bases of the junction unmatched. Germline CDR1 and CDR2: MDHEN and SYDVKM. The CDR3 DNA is TGTGCCAGCAGTCAGCCGGGACAGGGGGCCTACGAGCAGTACTTC. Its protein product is CASSQPGQGAYEQYF.

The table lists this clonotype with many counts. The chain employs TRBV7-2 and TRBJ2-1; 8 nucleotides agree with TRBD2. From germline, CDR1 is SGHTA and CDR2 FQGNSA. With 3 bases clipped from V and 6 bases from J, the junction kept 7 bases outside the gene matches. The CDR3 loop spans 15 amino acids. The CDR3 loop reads CASSLPGTRGNEQFF. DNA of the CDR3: TGTGCCAGCAGCTTGCCCGGGACTAGAGGCAATGAGCAGTTCTTC.

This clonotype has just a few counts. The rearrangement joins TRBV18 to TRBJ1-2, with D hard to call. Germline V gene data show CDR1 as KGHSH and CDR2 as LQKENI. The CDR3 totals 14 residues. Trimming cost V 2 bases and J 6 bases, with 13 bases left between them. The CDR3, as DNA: TGTGCCAGCTCACCAAACGCTCAGTTTAATGGCTACACCTTC. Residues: CASSPNAQFNGYTF. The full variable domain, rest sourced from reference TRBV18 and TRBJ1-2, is NAGVMQNPRHLVRRRGQEARLRCSPMKGHSHVYWYRQLPEEGLKFMVYLQKENIIDESGMPKERFSAEFPKEGPSILRIQQVVRGDSAAYFCASSPNAQFNGYTFGSGTRLTVV.